The 32 T cell receptor beta chains listed next were all sequenced from one sample in a study of OX40 agonist ivuxolimab in advanced cancers. The protocol was immunoSEQ multiplex PCR, while the TCRdb copy is restricted to in-frame clones and leaves out a portion. Of 77,000 or so clones in the sample, roughly 87% were seen once. The sequencing used CD4+ or CD8+ T cells sorted from blood, collected in a trial of the OX40 agonist ivuxolimab. All receptors derive from an adult with an advanced solid tumor such as melanoma, head and neck, liver or kidney cancer.

The rearrangement links TRBV4-2 to TRBJ2-1; the match to TRBD2 covers 9 bases. Germline trimming cut 5 bases from V and 0 bases from J; bases unmatched to any gene: 5. This CDR3 spans 16 amino acids. Germline values: CDR1 LGHNA, CDR2 YNFKEQ. The chain's CDR3 is CASSLARGGSYNEQFF. The CDR3 region has the DNA TGTGCCAGCAGCTTAGCGCGGGGGGGCTCCTACAATGAGCAGTTCTTC.

This clone was seen more than once but under ten times. This sequence joins TRBV5-1 and TRBJ2-3; TRBD1 agrees at 7 bases. Germline CDR1 SGHRS, CDR2 YFSETQ. V was clipped by 4 bases and J by 2 bases; unmatched bases: 4. CDR3 size: 14 residues. The CDR3 DNA reads as TGCGCCAGCAGCCCTGGGACAGTCACAGATACGCAGTATTTT. This gives the protein CASSPGTVTDTQYF.

The chain links TRBV4-1 to TRBJ2-4; 7 bases fit TRBD1. Trimming cost V 3 bases and J 0 bases; bases outside gene matches: 11. The CDR3 length is 18 residues. Germline assignment: CDR1 MGHRA and CDR2 YSYEKL. The CDR3 region has the DNA TGCGCCAGCAGCCAGGGCCGACAGGGTGGGTTAGCCAAAAACATTCAGTACTTC. Its protein product is CASSQGRQGGLAKNIQYF.

This clone was seen a single time. The chain is built from TRBV6-6 and TRBJ1-5; the D is unclear. CDR1 and CDR2 (germline): MNHNY, SVGAGI (reference sequence). Trimming removed 4 bases at V and 16 bases at J, with 20 bases between. The CDR3 has 13 residues. In DNA form, the CDR3 reads TGTGCCAGCAGTTCGACTACCGGGTCTGTGACCCATTTT. Its translation: CASSSTTGSVTHF.

V gene TRBV19 combines with J gene TRBJ1-2; D remains ambiguous. The CDR3 extends over 15 amino acids. Trimming shortened V by 3 bases and J by 2 bases, and 13 bases separated the two germline ends. Germline CDR1 and CDR2: LNHDA and SQIVND (reference sequence). The CDR3 reads CASSIYKDGNYGYTF. CDR3 bases: TGTGCCAGTAGTATTTACAAGGACGGGAACTATGGCTACACCTTC. Full variable domain (rest looked up from reference TRBV19 and TRBJ1-2): DGGITQSPKYLFRKEGQNVTLSCEQNLNHDAMYWYRQDPGQGLRLIYYSQIVNDFQKGDIAEGYSVSREKKESFPLTVTSAQKNPTAFYLCASSIYKDGNYGYTFGSGTRLTVV.

The V gene is TRBV23-1, the J gene TRBJ1-3; D remains unclear. TRBV23-1 is identified as an open reading frame with a role that is uncertain. With 0 bases removed from V and 4 bases from J, the gap between germline ends came to 13 bases. The CDR3 contains 16 residues. The CDR3, as DNA: TGCGCCAGCAGTCAATCACCCGCCGCTGAGGGAAACACCATATATTTT. This sequence encodes CASSQSPAAEGNTIYF.

The chain links TRBV19 to TRBJ2-7, with D unresolved. The V and J ends lost 10 bases and 5 bases respectively, with 3 bases between them. The CDR3 covers 8 residues. The germline CDR1 and CDR2 sequences are LNHDA and SQIVND (reference sequence). CDR3 nucleotides: TGTGCCACACACGAGCAGTACTTC. It encodes CATHEQYF.

The chain joins TRBV7-2 to TRBJ1-1; D gene unclear. The CDR3 covers 12 residues. Germline V gene lookup returns CDR1 SGHTA and CDR2 FQGNSA. Trimming removed 3 bases at V and 1 base at J, with 3 bases between. CDR3 nucleotides: TGTGCCAGCAGCTTCGCGAACACTGAAGCTTTCTTT. It codes for CASSFANTEAFF.

CDR3 coding DNA: TGTGCCAACAGAAAGACAGGGGTTAACTATGGCTACACCTTC. Translation: CANRKTGVNYGYTF. The chain has TRBV6-5 and TRBJ1-2, with 8 positions matching TRBD1. The germline gives CDR1 MNHEY, CDR2 SVGAGI. The CDR3 runs 14 residues. The ends lost 10 bases at V and 1 base at J; junction bases unmatched: 8.

V is TRBV7-9 and J is TRBJ2-4, with D possibly matching TRBD2 (5 bases). Germline CDR1 reads SEHNR; CDR2 reads FQNEAQ (reference sequence). CDR3 length equals 15 residues. V lost 5 bases, J lost 0 bases, and 11 bases lay in between. The CDR3 here is CASSDYSVAKNIQYF. The CDR3 bases are TGTGCCAGCAGCGACTACAGTGTAGCCAAAAACATTCAGTACTTC.

The chain carries TRBV18 and TRBJ1-2, with D tentatively TRBD1 (5 bases). Germline values: CDR1 KGHSH, CDR2 LQKENI. The CDR3 sequence is 13 residues long. V was clipped by 6 bases and J by 8 bases, with 16 bases between them. The DNA of the CDR3 is TGTGCCAGCTCTTCAGTTGGGGACGAGGGCTACACCTTC. It codes for CASSSVGDEGYTF. Full variable domain (missing parts from reference TRBV18 and TRBJ1-2): NAGVMQNPRHLVRRRGQEARLRCSPMKGHSHVYWYRQLPEEGLKFMVYLQKENIIDESGMPKERFSAEFPKEGPSILRIQQVVRGDSAAYFCASSSVGDEGYTFGSGTRLTVV.

This chain joins TRBV7-2 and TRBJ2-7, with 7 bases aligning to TRBD1. The CDR3 length is 13 residues. Losses at the gene ends were 5 bases for V and 7 bases for J; bases not matched to a gene: 8. Germline values: CDR1 SGHTA, CDR2 FQGNSA. CDR3 nucleotides: TGTGCCAGCAGCCCCGGACAGGCCAGGGAGCAGTACTTC. Translation gives CASSPGQAREQYF.

The chain employs TRBV10-3 and TRBJ2-1; TRBD2 agrees at 8 bases. This CDR3 comprises 15 residues. Unmatched junction bases numbered 6, after V lost 2 bases and J lost 6 bases. Germline CDR1 is ENHRY and CDR2 is SYGVKD. CDR3 loop: CAISEQGLAVNEQFF. CDR3 sequence (DNA): TGTGCCATCAGTGAGCAAGGACTAGCAGTCAATGAGCAGTTCTTC.

CDR3 sequence (DNA): TGTGCCAGCTCACCCAAGGGTGGCGGGGGAACAGATACGCAGTATTTT. It is translated as CASSPKGGGGTDTQYF. This sequence joins TRBV18 and TRBJ2-3; TRBD2 matches 7 bases. In germline, CDR1 is KGHSH, CDR2 LQKENI. CDR3 size: 16 residues. After removal of 3 bases from V and 3 bases from J, the junction contained 9 bases not matched to a gene.

The chain carries TRBV5-4 and TRBJ2-7; 13 bases match TRBD2. The CDR3 runs 16 residues. Germline trimming cut 4 bases from V and 1 base from J; bases unmatched to any gene: 5. Germline V gene sequence: CDR1 SGHNT, CDR2 YYREEE (reference sequence). The CDR3 sequence is CASSPGTSGVSYEQYF. The CDR3 DNA sequence: TGTGCCAGCAGCCCGGGGACTAGCGGGGTGTCCTACGAGCAGTACTTC.

This clone was seen a single time. The chain uses TRBV6-1 and TRBJ2-5, with TRBD1 matching 7 bases. This CDR3 has 13 residues. The trim removed 4 bases at V and 5 bases at J, leaving 4 bases unmatched. The germline CDR1 and CDR2 sequences are MNHNS and SASEGT. CDR3 region: CASSVTGQETQYF. CDR3 nucleotide sequence: TGTGCCAGCAGTGTGACAGGGCAGGAGACCCAGTACTTC.

The chain combines TRBV11-3 with TRBJ1-2; D is possibly TRBD1 (6 bases). The germline V and J ends were trimmed by 4 bases and 4 bases, with 16 bases remaining between them. This CDR3 contains 15 residues. Germline V gene sequence: CDR1 SGHNT, CDR2 YENEEA. The CDR3: CASSSGGRTAYGYTF. The CDR3 nucleotides read TGTGCCAGCAGCTCCGGAGGTCGGACAGCCTATGGCTACACCTTC.

The V and J genes are TRBV28 and TRBJ2-2, with TRBD2 as a possible D gene (6 bases). The V gene's germline CDR1 is MDHEN and CDR2 SYDVKM. This CDR3 has 16 residues. V was cut by 1 base and J by 3 bases, with 12 bases left in between. DNA of the CDR3: TGTGCCAGCAGTTTATCGTACGGGAGATACACCGGGGAGCTGTTTTTT. As protein: CASSLSYGRYTGELFF.

V gene TRBV10-3 combines with J gene TRBJ1-5, with 8 bases aligning to TRBD1. The length of the CDR3 is 17 residues. V lost 5 bases to trimming and J lost 2 bases; unmatched junction nucleotides: 11. Germline CDR1 reads ENHRY; CDR2 reads SYGVKD. CDR3 DNA sequence: TGTGCCATCAGTTCCGGACAGGGACTGATCGGCAATCAGCCCCAGCATTTT. Its translation is CAISSGQGLIGNQPQHF.

The V and J genes are TRBV19 and TRBJ1-1, with 9 positions matching TRBD1. J gave up 1 base and V 6 bases, and 3 bases lay outside the gene matches. Germline CDR1 and CDR2: LNHDA and SQIVND (reference sequence). This CDR3 region has 14 residues. CDR3 nucleotide sequence: TGTGCCAGTAGATACAGGGGGCCGAACACTGAAGCTTTCTTT. It yields the protein CASRYRGPNTEAFF. Together with reference TRBV19 and TRBJ1-1, the CDR3 gives the full variable domain: DGGITQSPKYLFRKEGQNVTLSCEQNLNHDAMYWYRQDPGQGLRLIYYSQIVNDFQKGDIAEGYSVSREKKESFPLTVTSAQKNPTAFYLCASRYRGPNTEAFFGQGTRLTVV.

The rearrangement links TRBV4-2 to TRBJ2-1; D unresolved. The CDR3 length is 16 residues. V lost 1 base to trimming and J lost 4 bases, with 14 bases between them. Germline CDR1 reads LGHNA; CDR2 reads YNFKEQ. As DNA, the CDR3 is TGTGCCAGCAGCCAAGCCGGAGTCTTGGGGTACAATGAGCAGTTCTTC. Residues: CASSQAGVLGYNEQFF.

The chain joins TRBV7-3 to TRBJ1-3, with D unclear. The CDR3 has 15 residues. Deletions cut 1 base from V and 3 bases from J, with 10 bases between. Germline-derived CDR1 and CDR2 are SGHTA and FQGTGA. The CDR3 DNA is TGTGCCAGCAGCTTAAGGCAGGTCAATGGAAACACCATATATTTT. Translated, it gives CASSLRQVNGNTIYF.

The chain recombines TRBV11-1 with TRBJ2-3; the D is unclear. The V end lost 5 bases, the J end lost 2 bases, and 5 bases lay between the germline ends. Germline V gene sequence: CDR1 SGHAT, CDR2 FQDESV (reference sequence). The CDR3 sequence is 12 residues long. The CDR3, as DNA: TGTGCCAGCAGCCGACTCACAGATACGCAGTATTTT. This gives the protein CASSRLTDTQYF. Combining the CDR3 with reference TRBV11-1 and TRBJ2-3 gives the whole variable domain EAEVAQSPRYKITEKSQAVAFWCDPISGHATLYWYRQILGQGPELLVQFQDESVVDDSQLPKDRFSAERLKGVDSTLKIQPAELGDSAMYLCASSRLTDTQYFGPGTRLTVL.

V is TRBV5-4 and J is TRBJ2-7; D remains ambiguous. Germline V gene sequence: CDR1 SGHNT, CDR2 YYREEE (reference sequence). The CDR3 loop spans 11 amino acids. Trimming took off 4 bases at V and 2 bases at J, with 4 bases between the two ends. The CDR3 loop reads CASSLTYEQYF. The CDR3 nucleotides read TGTGCCAGCAGCCTAACCTACGAGCAGTACTTC. Filled out from reference TRBV5-4 and TRBJ2-7, the complete variable domain reads ETGVTQSPTHLIKTRGQQVTLRCSSQSGHNTVSWYQQALGQGPQFIFQYYREEENGRGNFPPRFSGLQFPNYSSELNVNALELDDSALYLCASSLTYEQYFGPGTRLTVT.

The V call is TRBV6-5, the J call TRBJ2-3; the D is unclear. Between the trimmed V and J ends, which lost 3 bases and 5 bases, there was a span of 18 bases. CDR1 MNHEY and CDR2 SVGAGI come from the germline V gene. This CDR3 contains 16 residues. The CDR3 loop is CASSYGRLRLGDTQYF. DNA for the CDR3: TGTGCCAGCAGTTATGGACGGCTTAGGCTGGGAGATACGCAGTATTTT.

The gene calls are TRBV10-3 and TRBJ2-3; 8 positions agree with TRBD1. The V gene's germline CDR1 is ENHRY and CDR2 SYGVKD. This CDR3 is built from 16 residues. After removal of 4 bases from V and 3 bases from J, the junction contained 9 bases not matched to a gene. For the CDR3, the DNA is TGTGCCATCAGTGGTCAGACAGGGGAGAGTACAGATACGCAGTATTTT. This encodes CAISGQTGESTDTQYF.

The chain employs TRBV6-5 and TRBJ2-6, with a tentative D call TRBD2 (5 bases). The CDR3 contains 13 residues. The ends were cut back, 0 bases at V and 11 bases at J, with 8 bases in the middle. The germline V gene has CDR1 MNHEY and CDR2 SVGAGI. This CDR3 reads CASSYSAADVLTF. CDR3 nucleotide sequence: TGTGCCAGCAGTTACTCAGCGGCAGACGTCCTGACTTTC.

The gene calls are TRBV18 and TRBJ2-7, with unresolved D. Trimming shortened V by 3 bases and J by 2 bases, and 11 bases separated the two germline ends. Per the germline V gene, CDR1 is KGHSH and CDR2 is LQKENI. The CDR3 contains 14 residues. The CDR3 loop reads CASSPERTAYEQYF. The CDR3, as DNA: TGTGCCAGCTCACCTGAGCGTACCGCCTACGAGCAGTACTTC.

CDR3 DNA: TGTGCCAGCAGCGCCGGGACACAGTCCTACGAGCAGTACTTC. Protein product: CASSAGTQSYEQYF. The chain uses TRBV9 and TRBJ2-7; a weak D match, TRBD1 (6 bases). Germline V gene lookup returns CDR1 SGDLS and CDR2 YYNGEE. V lost 3 bases to trimming and J lost 1 base, with 11 bases between them. The CDR3 runs 14 residues.

V usage is TRBV6-5 and J usage is TRBJ1-3; D not resolved. Per germline, CDR1 MNHEY and CDR2 SVGAGI. The CDR3 contains 13 residues. Trimming cost V 10 bases and J 0 bases, with 10 bases left between them. Here the CDR3 reads CATGRNSGNTIYF. In nucleotides, the CDR3 is TGTGCCACCGGACGGAACTCTGGAAACACCATATATTTT.

This chain joins TRBV28 and TRBJ2-1; 9 nucleotides agree with TRBD1. Germline-derived CDR1 and CDR2 are MDHEN and SYDVKM. The CDR3 has 17 amino acids. The J segment lost 6 bases and the V segment lost 3 bases, leaving 12 bases of the junction unmatched. This CDR3 reads CASSFWTGQGRPNEQFF. The CDR3 DNA reads as TGTGCCAGCAGTTTTTGGACTGGACAGGGGAGGCCCAATGAGCAGTTCTTC.

The chain has TRBV30 and TRBJ1-1; D call uncertain. The CDR3 is made up of 11 amino acids. The V gene lost 0 bases and the J gene lost 7 bases, with 6 bases spanning the gap. Per the germline V gene, CDR1 is GTSNPN and CDR2 is SVGIG (reference sequence). In DNA, the CDR3 is TGTGCCTGGAGTGTCGCGAGTGAAGCTTTCTTT. It is translated as CAWSVASEAFF.